This TCR beta chain was found in a study of T cell changes during pregnancy in multiple sclerosis. CDR3 length: 14 residues. J lost 7 bases, V lost 2 bases, and 5 bases had no gene match. CDR1 is SGHTA, CDR2 FQGNSA, per germline. TCRdb keeps only in-frame clones here, not all; method: immunoSEQ multiplex PCR. The sample shows around 50,000 clones, around 90% of them seen only once. The source is a female donor in good health, enrolled as a control in a pregnancy study. The rearrangement uses TRBV7-2 and TRBJ2-1; 7 bases align to TRBD1. The material sequenced was CD4+ T cells from peripheral blood mononuclear cells, taken after pregnancy. The CDR3 nucleotides read TGTGCCAGCAGCTTATCCGCACAGGGGAATGAGCAGTTCTTC. Its protein product is CASSLSAQGNEQFF.